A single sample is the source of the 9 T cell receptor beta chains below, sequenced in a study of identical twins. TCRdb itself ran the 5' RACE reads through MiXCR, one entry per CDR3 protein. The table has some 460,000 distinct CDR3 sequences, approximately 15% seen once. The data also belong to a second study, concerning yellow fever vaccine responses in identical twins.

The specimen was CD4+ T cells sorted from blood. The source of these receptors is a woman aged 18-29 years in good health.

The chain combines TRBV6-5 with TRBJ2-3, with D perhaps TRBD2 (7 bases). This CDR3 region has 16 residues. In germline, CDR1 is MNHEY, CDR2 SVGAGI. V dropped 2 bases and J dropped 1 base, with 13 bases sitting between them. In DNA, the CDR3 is TGTGCCAGCAGTTACCGGGGGGCCCCCGGCACAGATACGCAGTATTTT. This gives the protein CASSYRGAPGTDTQYF.

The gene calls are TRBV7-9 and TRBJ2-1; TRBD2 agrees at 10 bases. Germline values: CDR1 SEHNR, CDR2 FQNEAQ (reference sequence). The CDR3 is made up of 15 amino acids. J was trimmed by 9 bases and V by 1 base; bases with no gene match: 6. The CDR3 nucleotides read TGTGCCAGCAGCTTAGTACTAGCGGGACGGGGTGAGCAGTTCTTC. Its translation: CASSLVLAGRGEQFF.

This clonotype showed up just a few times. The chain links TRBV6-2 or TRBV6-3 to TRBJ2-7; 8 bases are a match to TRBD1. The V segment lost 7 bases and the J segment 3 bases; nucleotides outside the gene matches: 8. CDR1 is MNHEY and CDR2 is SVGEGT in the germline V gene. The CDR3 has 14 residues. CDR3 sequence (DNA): TGTGCCAGCAAAAACAGGGGGGACGACTACGAGCAGTACTTC. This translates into CASKNRGDDYEQYF.

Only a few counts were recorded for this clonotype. Written as DNA, the CDR3 is TGTGCCAGCTCAACCGAGGGGAGTTCCAAAAACATTCAGTACTTC. It yields the protein CASSTEGSSKNIQYF. V usage is TRBV5-5 and J usage is TRBJ2-4; possibly TRBD1 or TRBD2 for D (5 bases each). Germline CDR1 is SGHKS and CDR2 is YYEKEE (reference sequence). V was clipped by 7 bases and J by 2 bases, with 16 bases between them. The CDR3 has 15 residues.

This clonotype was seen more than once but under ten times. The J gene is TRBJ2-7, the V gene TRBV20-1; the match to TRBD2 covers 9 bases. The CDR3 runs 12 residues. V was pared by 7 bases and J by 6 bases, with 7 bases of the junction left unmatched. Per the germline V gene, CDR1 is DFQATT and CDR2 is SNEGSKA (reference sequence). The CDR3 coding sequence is TGCAGTGGGCTAGCGGGGAAATCCGAGCAGTACTTC. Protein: CSGLAGKSEQYF.

CDR3 sequence reads: CASSLLFPVGPGAQESYEQYF. CDR3 DNA sequence: TGTGCCAGCAGTTTACTTTTCCCGGTGGGCCCGGGGGCTCAGGAGTCGTACGAGCAGTACTTC. The rearrangement joins TRBV28 to TRBJ2-7, with D possibly being TRBD1 or TRBD2 (6 bases each). The V gene's germline CDR1 is MDHEN and CDR2 SYDVKM. The CDR3 length is 21 residues. V was trimmed by 2 bases and J by 4 bases, leaving 33 bases between them.

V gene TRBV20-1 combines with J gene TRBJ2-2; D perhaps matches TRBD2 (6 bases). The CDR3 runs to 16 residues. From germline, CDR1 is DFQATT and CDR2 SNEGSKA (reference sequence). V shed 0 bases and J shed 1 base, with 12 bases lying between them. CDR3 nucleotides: TGCAGTGCTAGAGACCCGACTAGGGTGAACACCGGGGAGCTGTTTTTT. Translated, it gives CSARDPTRVNTGELFF.

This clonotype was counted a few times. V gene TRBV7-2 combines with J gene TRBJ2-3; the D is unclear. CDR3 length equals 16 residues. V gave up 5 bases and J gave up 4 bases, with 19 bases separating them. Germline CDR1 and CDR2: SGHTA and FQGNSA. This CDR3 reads CASSTPPKLRADTQYF. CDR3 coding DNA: TGTGCCAGCAGCACCCCCCCAAAACTCAGAGCAGATACGCAGTATTTT.

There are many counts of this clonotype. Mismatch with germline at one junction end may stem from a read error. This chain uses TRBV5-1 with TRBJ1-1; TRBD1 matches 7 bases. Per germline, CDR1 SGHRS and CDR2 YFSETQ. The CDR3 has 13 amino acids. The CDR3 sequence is CASSFTGDTEAFF. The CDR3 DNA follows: TGTGCCAGCAGCTTCACAGGGGACACTGAAGCTTTCTTT. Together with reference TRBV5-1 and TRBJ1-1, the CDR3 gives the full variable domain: KAGVTQTPRYLIKTRGQQVTLSCSPISGHRSVSWYQQTPGQGLQFLFEYFSETQRNKGNFPGRFSGRQFSNSRSEMNVSTLELGDSALYLCASSFTGDTEAFFGQGTRLTVV.